One sample yielded the 31 T cell receptor beta chains listed below, sequenced in a study of OX40 agonist ivuxolimab in advanced cancers. This table comes from immunoSEQ multiplex PCR, and its TCRdb copy is limited to in-frame clones, with some not included. The sample yields 55,000 to 90,000 clones, more than 75% seen once. The sample here was CD4+ or CD8+ T cells sorted from blood, taken in a trial of the OX40 agonist ivuxolimab. All receptors come from an adult with an advanced solid tumor such as melanoma, head and neck, liver or kidney cancer.

This chain uses TRBV27 with TRBJ2-7, with D unresolved. V was cut by 4 bases and J by 3 bases, with 16 bases left in between. Germline V CDR1 and CDR2: MNHEY, SMNVEV (reference sequence). The CDR3 is made up of 15 amino acids. The CDR3 coding sequence is TGTGCCAGCAGTTCATCTACGTCGCTTTTCTACGAGCAGTACTTC. Translated, it gives CASSSSTSLFYEQYF.

The gene calls are TRBV28 and TRBJ2-1; possibly TRBD2 for D (5 bases). CDR1 and CDR2 from the germline V gene are MDHEN and SYDVKM. CDR3 length: 15 amino acids. The V end was cut by 6 bases, the J end by 1 base, with 13 bases between. The CDR3 nucleotides are TGTGCCAGCAGGGACGGGGTGGGATCCTACAATGAGCAGTTCTTC. Its protein product is CASRDGVGSYNEQFF.

This chain joins TRBV30 and TRBJ2-1; D tentatively fits TRBD1 or TRBD2 (6 bases each). The CDR3 extends over 13 amino acids. In germline, CDR1 is GTSNPN, CDR2 SVGIG (reference sequence). Trimming pared 5 bases from V and 0 bases from J, leaving 8 bases between. The CDR3 region is CAWGGGSYNEQFF. The CDR3 DNA reads as TGTGCCTGGGGAGGGGGCTCCTACAATGAGCAGTTCTTC.

The chain employs TRBV5-5 and TRBJ2-6; no clear D. The CDR3 length is 16 residues. The V and J ends lost 3 bases and 0 bases respectively, with 10 bases between them. The germline V gene has CDR1 SGHKS and CDR2 YYEKEE (reference sequence). The CDR3 region is CASSYTGSSGANVLTF. The CDR3 nucleotides read TGTGCCAGCAGCTACACTGGAAGCTCTGGGGCCAACGTCCTGACTTTC.

The chain is built from TRBV7-9 and TRBJ2-7; D is ambiguous. The V end lost 4 bases, the J end lost 3 bases, and 7 bases lay between the germline ends. This CDR3 contains 12 residues. Germline assignment: CDR1 SEHNR and CDR2 FQNEAQ (reference sequence). The chain's CDR3 is CASSYPLYEQYF. For the CDR3, the DNA is TGTGCCAGCAGCTACCCTCTCTACGAGCAGTACTTC.

The chain links TRBV7-3 to TRBJ2-1, with D tentatively TRBD2 (5 bases). This CDR3 contains 15 residues. With 5 bases removed from V and 3 bases from J, the gap between germline ends came to 14 bases. Germline CDR1 SGHTA, CDR2 FQGTGA. The CDR3 region is CASSQLNGIYNEQFF. In DNA, the CDR3 is TGTGCCAGCAGCCAATTAAACGGGATCTACAATGAGCAGTTCTTC.

The chain recombines TRBV6-4 with TRBJ1-2; TRBD1 might be the D (6 bases). The CDR3 totals 13 residues. V was trimmed by 6 bases and J by 7 bases, leaving 15 bases between them. Germline loops: CDR1 MRHNA, CDR2 SNTAGT. CDR3 coding DNA: TGTGCCAGCAGCGCTACAGGGTCCCTTGGCTACACCTTC. As protein: CASSATGSLGYTF.

The genes are TRBV28 and TRBJ2-7; D may be TRBD2 (6 bases). Trimming stripped 4 bases from V and 4 bases from J, with 17 bases between. The CDR3 is 15 residues long. Per germline, CDR1 MDHEN and CDR2 SYDVKM. CDR3 loop: CASSSARGIRYEQYF. Written as DNA, the CDR3 is TGTGCCAGCAGTTCGGCGCGGGGCATAAGGTACGAGCAGTACTTC.

This rearrangement joins TRBV11-2 to TRBJ1-2, with TRBD1 matching over 8 bases. The CDR3 loop spans 15 amino acids. Germline trimming cut 2 bases from V and 4 bases from J; bases unmatched to any gene: 6. Germline V CDR1 and CDR2: SGHAT, FQNNGV. This CDR3 is CASSLSGQGGYGYTF. The CDR3 coding sequence is TGTGCCAGCAGCTTAAGCGGACAGGGAGGCTATGGCTACACCTTC.

This clone turned up a few times. The gene calls are TRBV19 and TRBJ1-5, with D tentatively TRBD1 (6 bases). The CDR3 totals 15 residues. The germline V gene has CDR1 LNHDA and CDR2 SQIVND (reference sequence). V was clipped by 6 bases and J by 0 bases, with 12 bases between them. CDR3 residues: CASRKDSYSNQPQHF. For the CDR3, the DNA is TGTGCCAGTAGAAAGGACAGTTATAGCAATCAGCCCCAGCATTTT.

This clone was picked up a small number of times. The chain links TRBV7-9 to TRBJ1-1; a possible D gene is TRBD1 (5 bases). CDR1 SEHNR and CDR2 FQNEAQ come from the germline V gene (reference sequence). CDR3 length: 14 residues. V was clipped by 4 bases and J by 11 bases, with 20 bases between them. CDR3 sequence reads: CASSSQAREGAAFF. The CDR3 nucleotides are TGTGCCAGCAGCTCCCAGGCCCGGGAAGGGGCCGCTTTCTTT.

The chain employs TRBV6-6 and TRBJ2-1, with TRBD2 matching over 7 bases. The J segment lost 0 bases and the V segment lost 6 bases, leaving 5 bases of the junction unmatched. This CDR3 is 15 amino acids long. Germline-derived CDR1 and CDR2 are MNHNY and SVGAGI (reference sequence). CDR3 sequence (DNA): TGTGCCAGCAGCCCCGGGGGGAGCTCCTACAATGAGCAGTTCTTC. Translated, it gives CASSPGGSSYNEQFF.

The J gene is TRBJ1-6, the V gene TRBV5-4; D call uncertain. Germline lookup yields CDR1 SGHNT and CDR2 YYREEE (reference sequence). The V end lost 2 bases, the J end lost 9 bases, and 12 bases lay between the germline ends. This CDR3 has 14 residues. CDR3 in DNA: TGTGCCAGCAGCTTAGGCAGTAGTTTTTCACCCCTCCACTTT. This sequence encodes CASSLGSSFSPLHF. Full variable domain (remainder filled in from reference TRBV5-4 and TRBJ1-6): ETGVTQSPTHLIKTRGQQVTLRCSSQSGHNTVSWYQQALGQGPQFIFQYYREEENGRGNFPPRFSGLQFPNYSSELNVNALELDDSALYLCASSLGSSFSPLHFGNGTRLTVT.

V is TRBV2 and J is TRBJ1-4; perhaps TRBD1 as D (5 bases). Germline values: CDR1 SNHLY, CDR2 FYNNEI. V was cut by 3 bases and J by 9 bases, with 14 bases left in between. This CDR3 has 14 amino acids. CDR3 residues: CASSDQGLPQKLFF. DNA for the CDR3: TGTGCCAGCAGTGATCAGGGCCTCCCACAAAAACTGTTTTTT.

The rearrangement uses TRBV9 and TRBJ2-2; D uncertain. This CDR3 region has 15 residues. The V end lost 1 base, the J end lost 4 bases, and 11 bases lay between the germline ends. Germline CDR1 and CDR2: SGDLS and YYNGEE. DNA of the CDR3: TGTGCCAGCAGCGTAACAAGGCTGACCACCGGGGAGCTGTTTTTT. Protein sequence: CASSVTRLTTGELFF.

This rearrangement joins TRBV20-1 to TRBJ2-7; 7 bases are a match to TRBD1. Germline V gene sequence: CDR1 DFQATT, CDR2 SNEGSKA (reference sequence). The V gene end was trimmed by 6 bases and the J gene end by 6 bases; junction bases not matched to a gene: 5. The CDR3 runs to 11 residues. Written as DNA, the CDR3 is TGCAGTGCCACCGACAGGGTCGAGCAGTACGTC. It encodes CSATDRVEQYV.

The genes are TRBV12-5 and TRBJ2-7; D is perhaps TRBD1 (5 bases). The ends were cut back, 2 bases at V and 6 bases at J, with 14 bases in the middle. Per the germline V gene, CDR1 is LGHNT and CDR2 is FRNRAP. This CDR3 contains 14 residues. The CDR3 nucleotides are TGTGCTAGTGGTTTGACGAAGCAGGGCCGCGAGCAGTACGTC. Protein product: CASGLTKQGREQYV.

About this clone: The CDR3 end shows no conserved phenylalanine or tryptophan, and so a read error is likely. The V gene is TRBV7-9, the J gene TRBJ1-2; D uncertain. Germline V gene data show CDR1 as SEHNR and CDR2 as FQNEAQ (reference sequence). The length of the CDR3 is 13 residues. Trimming shortened V by 1 base and J by 6 bases, and 9 bases separated the two germline ends. The DNA of the CDR3 is TGTGCCAGCAGCTTAGAGCAGATAGATGGCTACACCCTC. Protein: CASSLEQIDGYTL.

The chain has TRBV28 and TRBJ2-7, with 7 bases aligning to TRBD2. V trimming: 2 bases; J trimming: 2 bases; junction bases outside the gene matches: 0. The CDR3 length is 13 residues. In germline, CDR1 is MDHEN, CDR2 SYDVKM. The CDR3 reads CASSLSGTYEQYV. In DNA, the CDR3 is TGTGCCAGCAGTTTAAGCGGGACCTACGAGCAGTACGTC.

V gene TRBV7-2 combines with J gene TRBJ1-2; 9 bases map to TRBD1. Germline loops: CDR1 SGHTA, CDR2 FQGNSA. The CDR3 covers 14 residues. V was pared by 3 bases and J by 4 bases, with 3 bases of the junction left unmatched. In DNA form, the CDR3 reads TGTGCCAGCAGCTTCCAGACAGGGGGCTATGGCTACACCTTC. Translating gives CASSFQTGGYGYTF.

About this clone itself: The junction departs from germline at one end; a sequencing error may be responsible. The chain couples TRBV11-3 to TRBJ1-5; the match to TRBD1 covers 11 bases. In germline, CDR1 is SGHNT, CDR2 YENEEA. There are 16 residues in the CDR3. The CDR3 here is CASNLRDRGKNQPQHF. The CDR3 nucleotides are TGTGCCAGCAACTTAAGGGACAGGGGGAAAAATCAGCCCCAGCATTTT.

The CDR3 region is CASSPGGTGYGYTF. The CDR3, as DNA: TGTGCCAGCTCACCAGGAGGGACAGGATATGGCTACACCTTC. The rearrangement uses TRBV18 and TRBJ1-2; 8 positions agree with TRBD1. CDR3 length: 14 amino acids. Germline V gene data show CDR1 as KGHSH and CDR2 as LQKENI. J was trimmed by 5 bases and V by 2 bases; bases with no gene match: 4.

This clone was detected a few times. The chain recombines TRBV6-6 with TRBJ2-2; D is unresolved. V lost 7 bases to trimming and J lost 8 bases, with 8 bases between them. The CDR3 extends over 11 amino acids. Germline loops: CDR1 MNHNY, CDR2 SVGAGI (reference sequence). The CDR3 DNA reads as TGTGCCAGCAAGTTTTCGGGGGAGCTGTTTTTT. It encodes CASKFSGELFF.

This chain uses TRBV7-2 with TRBJ1-1; TRBD1 is a possible D gene (6 bases). The CDR3 sequence is 15 residues long. CDR1 is SGHTA, CDR2 FQGNSA, per germline. V dropped 2 bases and J dropped 1 base, with 11 bases sitting between them. The CDR3 region is CASSLKVGGNTEAFF. For the CDR3, the DNA is TGTGCCAGCAGCTTAAAGGTAGGGGGGAACACTGAAGCTTTCTTT.

V is TRBV5-1 and J is TRBJ2-7, with 10 bases matching TRBD2. The V gene's germline CDR1 is SGHRS and CDR2 YFSETQ. The CDR3 is made up of 14 amino acids. V was pared by 4 bases and J by 4 bases, with 5 bases of the junction left unmatched. The CDR3 sequence: CASSAISGRYEQYF. The DNA of the CDR3 is TGCGCCAGCAGCGCCATTAGCGGGAGGTACGAGCAGTACTTC. Variable domain in full (rest from reference TRBV5-1 and TRBJ2-7): KAGVTQTPRYLIKTRGQQVTLSCSPISGHRSVSWYQQTPGQGLQFLFEYFSETQRNKGNFPGRFSGRQFSNSRSEMNVSTLELGDSALYLCASSAISGRYEQYFGPGTRLTVT.

J is TRBJ2-7 and V is TRBV2; possibly TRBD1 for D (6 bases). Germline loops: CDR1 SNHLY, CDR2 FYNNEI. Trimming removed 6 bases at V and 2 bases at J, with 11 bases between. The CDR3 covers 13 residues. In nucleotides, the CDR3 is TGTGCCAGCAGCCGGGACATAACCTACGAGCAGTACGTC. Translating gives CASSRDITYEQYV.

This clone is medium-sized by share. The genes are TRBV18 and TRBJ1-6; 7 positions match TRBD1. The length of the CDR3 is 17 residues. CDR1 and CDR2 (germline): KGHSH, LQKENI. The junction had 3 bases not matched to a gene; V was cut back by 1 base and J by 0 bases. CDR3 nucleotide sequence: TGTGCCAGCTCACCACAAGGACAGGACTCCTATAATTCACCCCTCCACTTT. As protein: CASSPQGQDSYNSPLHF.

CDR3 in DNA: TGTGCCAGCAGTTTATGGGCCCGGGGAACAGATACGCAGTATTTT. Its translation is CASSLWARGTDTQYF. The chain links TRBV28 to TRBJ2-3; tentative D call: TRBD2 (5 bases). The CDR3 is made up of 15 amino acids. Germline V CDR1 and CDR2: MDHEN, SYDVKM. The V and J ends lost 0 bases and 3 bases respectively, with 10 bases between them. Looking up the rest from reference TRBV28 and TRBJ2-3 gives the full variable domain: DVKVTQSSRYLVKRTGEKVFLECVQDMDHENMFWYRQDPGLGLRLIYFSYDVKMKEKGDIPEGYSVSREKKERFSLILESASTNQTSMYLCASSLWARGTDTQYFGPGTRLTVL.

This chain connects TRBV2 to TRBJ2-7; 7 bases match TRBD1. Germline V gives CDR1 SNHLY, CDR2 FYNNEI. There are 13 residues in the CDR3. CDR3 DNA sequence: TGTGCCAGCAGCTGGACAGGCTCCTCCGAGCAGTACGTC. As protein: CASSWTGSSEQYV.

This clone has just one count. A junction end diverges from the germline sequence, so it may reflect a read error. V and J are TRBV2 and TRBJ2-1, with D possibly being TRBD1 (5 bases). The length of the CDR3 is 11 residues. The germline V gene has CDR1 SNHLY and CDR2 FYNNEI. CDR3 coding DNA: TGTGCCAGCAGTGAGAACCTCATGGGGCTCTTC. Translation: CASSENLMGLF.

The rearrangement uses TRBV7-9 and TRBJ2-5, with D maybe TRBD2 (5 bases). Germline loops: CDR1 SEHNR, CDR2 FQNEAQ (reference sequence). V lost 10 bases and J lost 5, with 20 bases in between. This CDR3 is built from 14 residues. The CDR3: CAIRWTGFRETQYF. CDR3 nucleotides: TGTGCCATCCGTTGGACGGGATTTAGGGAGACCCAGTACTTC. The variable domain in full, completed from reference TRBV7-9 and TRBJ2-5, reads DTGVSQNPRHKITKRGQNVTFRCDPISEHNRLYWYRQTLGQGPEFLTYFQNEAQLEKSRLLSDRFSAERPKGSFSTLEIQRTEQGDSAMYLCAIRWTGFRETQYFGPGTRLLVL.